This is a list of T cell receptor beta chains from one sample in a study of blood T cell repertoires in COVID-19. Here immunoSEQ multiplex PCR was the method, and the copy in TCRdb shows in-frame clones only, minus some. The repertoire has around 110,000 clones, about 89% of them found once; the top ten carry 4.9%. The material sequenced was peripheral blood. Every receptor here comes from a man aged 35 to 55 with active or convalescent COVID-19. The CDR3 runs from the conserved cysteine through the conserved F or W. D genes are given only for firm matches. Rows may omit the clone size; those that give it use once, few, many or a size class.

d_gene: -
j_gene: TRBJ2-7
v_gene: TRBV9
abundance: -
CDR3aa: CASSVTGTLPYEQYF
CDR3nt: TGTGCCAGCAGCGTAACAGGGACACTACCCTACGAGCAGTACTTC

d_gene: TRBD2
j_gene: TRBJ2-1
v_gene: TRBV19
abundance: -
CDR3aa: CASSLRSGTSGRNEQFF
CDR3nt: TGTGCCAGTAGTTTACGTTCCGGGACTAGCGGGAGGAATGAGCAGTTCTTC

d_gene: TRBD1
j_gene: TRBJ1-6
v_gene: TRBV19
abundance: -
CDR3aa: CASGRTGVSPLHF
CDR3nt: TGTGCCAGTGGGCGGACAGGGGTTTCACCCCTCCACTTT

d_gene: TRBD2
j_gene: TRBJ2-1
v_gene: TRBV7-3
abundance: -
CDR3aa: CASSLAGVSYNEQFF
CDR3nt: TGTGCCAGCAGCTTAGCGGGGGTCTCCTACAATGAGCAGTTCTTC

d_gene: -
j_gene: TRBJ1-2
v_gene: TRBV5-4
abundance: -
CDR3aa: CASSQNRGQWGYTF
CDR3nt: TGTGCCAGCAGCCAAAATCGTGGGCAGTGGGGCTACACCTTC

d_gene: -
j_gene: TRBJ2-2
v_gene: TRBV7-9
abundance: -
CDR3aa: CASSLANQEGNTGELFF
CDR3nt: TGTGCCAGCAGCTTAGCGAATCAGGAGGGAAACACCGGGGAGCTGTTTTTT

d_gene: TRBD2
j_gene: TRBJ2-1
v_gene: TRBV30
abundance: -
CDR3aa: CAYYTGLGPYNEQFF
CDR3nt: TGTGCCTACTATACGGGACTAGGACCGTACAATGAGCAGTTCTTC

d_gene: -
j_gene: TRBJ2-1
v_gene: TRBV6-5
abundance: -
CDR3aa: CASSLVRDNEQFF
CDR3nt: TGTGCCAGCAGTTTAGTACGGGACAATGAGCAGTTCTTC

d_gene: TRBD2
j_gene: TRBJ2-1
v_gene: TRBV6-4
abundance: -
CDR3aa: CASSEMPGLAGHEQFF
CDR3nt: TGTGCCAGCAGTGAGATGCCGGGACTAGCGGGGCATGAGCAGTTCTTC

d_gene: -
j_gene: TRBJ1-2
v_gene: TRBV5-4
abundance: -
CDR3aa: CASRAGVGDYGYTF
CDR3nt: TGTGCCAGCAGAGCGGGGGTAGGGGACTATGGCTACACCTTC

d_gene: -
j_gene: TRBJ1-2
v_gene: TRBV2
abundance: -
CDR3aa: CASSVTGKDSGYTF
CDR3nt: TGTGCCAGCAGCGTTACAGGGAAGGATAGCGGCTACACCTTC

d_gene: -
j_gene: TRBJ1-1
v_gene: TRBV7-3
abundance: -
CDR3aa: CASSLRDVFRDTIIGAEAFF
CDR3nt: TGTGCCAGCAGCTTAAGGGATGTTTTCCGGGACACTATAATTGGGGCTGAAGCTTTCTTT

d_gene: -
j_gene: TRBJ2-1
v_gene: TRBV5-6
abundance: -
CDR3aa: CASSSPQGGLGNEQFF
CDR3nt: TGTGCCAGCAGCTCCCCCCAGGGCGGTCTTGGCAATGAGCAGTTCTTC

d_gene: -
j_gene: TRBJ1-2
v_gene: TRBV6-5
abundance: -
CDR3aa: CASRDTTVYGYTF
CDR3nt: TGTGCCAGCAGGGACACGACAGTCTATGGCTACACCTTC

d_gene: -
j_gene: TRBJ1-1
v_gene: TRBV7-2
abundance: -
CDR3aa: CASSYGSYTEAFF
CDR3nt: TGTGCCAGCAGCTACGGTTCGTACACTGAAGCTTTCTTT

d_gene: -
j_gene: TRBJ2-1
v_gene: TRBV27
abundance: -
CDR3aa: CASSSTVEQFF
CDR3nt: TGTGCCAGCAGTTCGACAGTTGAGCAGTTCTTC

d_gene: TRBD1
j_gene: TRBJ1-4
v_gene: TRBV5-1
abundance: -
CDR3aa: CASSLPTGTGSEKLFF
CDR3nt: TGCGCCAGCAGCTTGCCCACCGGGACAGGGAGTGAAAAACTGTTTTTT

d_gene: TRBD1
j_gene: TRBJ2-7
v_gene: TRBV6-5
abundance: few
CDR3aa: CASSRPGQSSYEQYF
CDR3nt: TGTGCCAGCAGTCGTCCGGGACAGAGCTCCTACGAGCAGTACTTC

d_gene: -
j_gene: TRBJ1-4
v_gene: TRBV30
abundance: -
CDR3aa: CAWTHNEKLFF
CDR3nt: TGTGCCTGGACCCATAATGAAAAACTGTTTTTT

d_gene: TRBD1
j_gene: TRBJ1-6
v_gene: TRBV18
abundance: few
CDR3aa: CASSPPPGGNSPLHF
CDR3nt: TGTGCCAGCTCACCACCCCCAGGGGGGAATTCACCCCTCCACTTT

d_gene: -
j_gene: TRBJ1-5
v_gene: TRBV27
abundance: -
CDR3aa: CASSNQGRGSNQPQHF
CDR3nt: TGTGCCAGCAGTAACCAGGGTAGGGGTAGCAATCAGCCCCAGCATTTT

d_gene: -
j_gene: TRBJ1-2
v_gene: TRBV6-5
abundance: -
CDR3aa: CASRLYREGTGYTF
CDR3nt: TGTGCCAGCAGGTTATACAGGGAGGGAACTGGCTACACCTTC

d_gene: TRBD2
j_gene: TRBJ2-5
v_gene: TRBV10-2
abundance: once
CDR3aa: CASRRTSGRGETQYF
CDR3nt: TGCGCCAGCAGGAGGACTAGCGGGCGAGGAGAGACCCAGTACTTC

d_gene: -
j_gene: TRBJ1-3
v_gene: TRBV3-1/TRBV3-2
abundance: once
CDR3aa: CASSQDHRAPIYF
CDR3nt: TGTGCCAGCAGCCAAGACCACAGGGCGCCCATATATTTT

d_gene: TRBD2
j_gene: TRBJ2-6
v_gene: TRBV30
abundance: -
CDR3aa: CALQILAGASGANVLTF
CDR3nt: TGTGCCTTGCAGATACTAGCGGGGGCCTCTGGGGCCAACGTCCTGACTTTC

d_gene: TRBD1
j_gene: TRBJ1-5
v_gene: TRBV28
abundance: -
CDR3aa: CASTNSRTGGYQPQHF
CDR3nt: TGTGCCAGCACTAATAGTCGGACAGGGGGCTATCAGCCCCAGCATTTT

d_gene: TRBD2
j_gene: TRBJ2-2
v_gene: TRBV29-1
abundance: once
CDR3aa: CSVEVAGGTNTGELFF
CDR3nt: TGCAGCGTTGAGGTAGCGGGGGGTACGAACACCGGGGAGCTGTTTTTT